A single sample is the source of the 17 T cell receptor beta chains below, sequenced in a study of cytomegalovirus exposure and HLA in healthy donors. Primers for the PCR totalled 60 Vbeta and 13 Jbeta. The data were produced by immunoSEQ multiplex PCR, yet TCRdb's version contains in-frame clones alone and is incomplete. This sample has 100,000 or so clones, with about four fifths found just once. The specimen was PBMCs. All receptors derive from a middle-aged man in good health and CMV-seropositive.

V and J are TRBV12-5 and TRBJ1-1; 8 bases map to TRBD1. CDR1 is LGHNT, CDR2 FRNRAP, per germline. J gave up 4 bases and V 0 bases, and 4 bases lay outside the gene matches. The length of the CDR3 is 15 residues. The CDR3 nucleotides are TGTGCTAGTGGTTTGGTACAGGGGGGCCGCACTGAAGCTTTCTTT. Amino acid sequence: CASGLVQGGRTEAFF.

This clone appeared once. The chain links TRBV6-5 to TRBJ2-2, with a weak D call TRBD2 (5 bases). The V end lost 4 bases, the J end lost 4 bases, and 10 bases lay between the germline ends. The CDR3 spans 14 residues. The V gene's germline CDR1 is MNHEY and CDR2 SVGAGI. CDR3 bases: TGTGCCAGCAGTTTTAGTGCGGGCACCGGGGAGCTGTTTTTT. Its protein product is CASSFSAGTGELFF.

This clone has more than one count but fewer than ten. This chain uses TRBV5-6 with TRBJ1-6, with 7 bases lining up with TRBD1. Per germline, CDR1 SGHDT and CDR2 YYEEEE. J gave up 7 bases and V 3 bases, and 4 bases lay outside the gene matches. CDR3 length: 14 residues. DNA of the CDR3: TGTGCCAGCAGCTCCCGGGACAGCAATTCACCCCTCCACTTT. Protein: CASSSRDSNSPLHF.

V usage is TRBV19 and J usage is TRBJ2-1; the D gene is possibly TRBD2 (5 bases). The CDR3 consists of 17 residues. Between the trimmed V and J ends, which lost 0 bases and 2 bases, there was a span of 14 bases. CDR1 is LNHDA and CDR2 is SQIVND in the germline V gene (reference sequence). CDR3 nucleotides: TGTGCCAGTAGTATAGAAGGGTCGAGCGGCCCCTACAATGAGCAGTTCTTC. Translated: CASSIEGSSGPYNEQFF.

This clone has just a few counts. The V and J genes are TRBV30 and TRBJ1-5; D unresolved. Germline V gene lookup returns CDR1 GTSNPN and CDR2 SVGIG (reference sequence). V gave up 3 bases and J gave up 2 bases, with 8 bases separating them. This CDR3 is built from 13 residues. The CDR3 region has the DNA TGTGCCTGGAGAGGACTTGGCAATCAGCCCCAGCATTTT. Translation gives CAWRGLGNQPQHF.

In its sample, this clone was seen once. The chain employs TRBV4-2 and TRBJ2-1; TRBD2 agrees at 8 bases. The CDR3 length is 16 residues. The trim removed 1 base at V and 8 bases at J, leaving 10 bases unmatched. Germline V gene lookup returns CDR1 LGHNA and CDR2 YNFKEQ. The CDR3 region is CASSQGVGTGGHEQFF. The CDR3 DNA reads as TGTGCCAGCAGCCAAGGGGTCGGGACGGGAGGGCATGAGCAGTTCTTC.

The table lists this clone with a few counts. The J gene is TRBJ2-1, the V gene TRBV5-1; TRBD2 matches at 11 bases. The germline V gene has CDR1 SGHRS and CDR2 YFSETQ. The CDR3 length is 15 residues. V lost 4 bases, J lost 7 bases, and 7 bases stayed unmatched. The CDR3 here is CASSRIAGGRNEQFF. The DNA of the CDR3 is TGCGCCAGCAGCAGGATAGCGGGAGGGCGGAATGAGCAGTTCTTC.

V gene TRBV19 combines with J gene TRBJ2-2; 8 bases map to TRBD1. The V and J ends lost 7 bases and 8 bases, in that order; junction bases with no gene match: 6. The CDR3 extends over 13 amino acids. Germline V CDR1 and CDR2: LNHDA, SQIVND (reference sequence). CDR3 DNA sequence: TGTGCCAGTACCAGGGGGCATAGGGGGGAGCTGTTTTTT. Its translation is CASTRGHRGELFF.

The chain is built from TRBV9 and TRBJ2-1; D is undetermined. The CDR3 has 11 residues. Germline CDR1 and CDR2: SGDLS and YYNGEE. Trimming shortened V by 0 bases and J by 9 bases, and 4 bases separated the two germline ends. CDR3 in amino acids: CASSVGLEQFF. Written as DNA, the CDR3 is TGTGCCAGCAGCGTAGGGCTTGAGCAGTTCTTC.

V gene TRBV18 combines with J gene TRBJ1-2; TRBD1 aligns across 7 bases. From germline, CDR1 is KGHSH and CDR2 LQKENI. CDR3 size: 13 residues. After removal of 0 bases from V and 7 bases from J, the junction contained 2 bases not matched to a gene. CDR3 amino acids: CASSPPTGVGYTF. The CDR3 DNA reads TGTGCCAGCTCACCACCAACAGGGGTTGGCTACACCTTC. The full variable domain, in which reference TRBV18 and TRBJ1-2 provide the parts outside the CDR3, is NAGVMQNPRHLVRRRGQEARLRCSPMKGHSHVYWYRQLPEEGLKFMVYLQKENIIDESGMPKERFSAEFPKEGPSILRIQQVVRGDSAAYFCASSPPTGVGYTFGSGTRLTVV.

CDR3 in amino acids: CASSLQINQPQHF. The CDR3 DNA is TGTGCCAGCAGCTTACAAATCAATCAGCCCCAGCATTTT. The rearrangement joins TRBV11-1 to TRBJ1-5; no reliable D call. The CDR3 contains 13 residues. Trimming shortened V by 2 bases and J by 3 bases, and 5 bases separated the two germline ends. From germline, CDR1 is SGHAT and CDR2 FQDESV (reference sequence).

The CDR3 nucleotides are TGTGCCAGCTCGGCGGGGCGAGTCGGAAACACCATATATTTT. Residues: CASSAGRVGNTIYF. The gene calls are TRBV6-5 and TRBJ1-3; D perhaps matches TRBD1 (5 bases). The CDR3 spans 14 residues. The V gene lost 8 bases and the J gene lost 4 bases, with 15 bases spanning the gap. From germline, CDR1 is MNHEY and CDR2 SVGAGI.

The CDR3 protein is CASSFEGAGYGYTF. The CDR3 nucleotides are TGTGCCAGCAGTTTCGAGGGGGCCGGGTATGGCTACACCTTC. This sequence joins TRBV5-5 and TRBJ1-2; the match to TRBD1 covers 7 bases. The CDR3 runs to 14 residues. J gave up 5 bases and V 5 bases, and 9 bases lay outside the gene matches. From germline, CDR1 is SGHKS and CDR2 YYEKEE (reference sequence).

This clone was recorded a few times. CDR3 nucleotides: TGTGCCAGCAGTCAACAGGGTCAGCCCCAGCATTTT. Encoded protein: CASSQQGQPQHF. The chain employs TRBV6-6 and TRBJ1-5; TRBD1 is a possible D gene (6 bases). Trimming stripped 5 bases from V and 6 bases from J, with 8 bases between. CDR3 size: 12 residues. The germline gives CDR1 MNHNY, CDR2 SVGAGI (reference sequence).

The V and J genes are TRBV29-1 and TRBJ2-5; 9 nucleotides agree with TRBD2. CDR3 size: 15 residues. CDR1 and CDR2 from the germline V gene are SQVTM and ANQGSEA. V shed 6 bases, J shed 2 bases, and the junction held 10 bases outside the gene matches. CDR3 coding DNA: TGCAGCGTCACCGGGACTAGCAATCCTCAAGAGACCCAGTACTTC. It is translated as CSVTGTSNPQETQYF.

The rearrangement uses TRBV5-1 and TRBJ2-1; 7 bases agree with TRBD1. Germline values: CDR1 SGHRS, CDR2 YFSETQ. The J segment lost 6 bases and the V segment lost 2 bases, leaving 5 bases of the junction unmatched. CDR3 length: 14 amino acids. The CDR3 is CASSLQGRGNEQFF. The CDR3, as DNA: TGCGCCAGCAGCTTACAGGGGAGAGGCAATGAGCAGTTCTTC.

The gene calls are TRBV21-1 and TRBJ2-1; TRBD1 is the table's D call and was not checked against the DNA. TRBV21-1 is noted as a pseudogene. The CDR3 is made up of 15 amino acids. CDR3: CASSRQEERGNEQFF. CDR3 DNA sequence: TGTGCCAGCAGCCGACAGGAAGAACGGGGCAATGAGCAGTTCTTC.